This T cell receptor beta chain originates from a study of Ad26.COV2.S vaccination and SARS-CoV-2 variants (dated by TCRdb to the early 2020s). A note on the overall study: Vaccine-arm donors were drawn from COV1001, a multicentre, randomized, double-blind, placebo-controlled phase I-IIa trial of Ad26.COV2.S in healthy adults. Dosing of Ad26.COV2.S was intramuscular, at either 5x10^10 or 1x10^11 viral particles, delivered as one shot or as two shots spaced 56 days apart. TCRbeta repertoire sequencing was used to assess the specificity and breadth of SARS-CoV-2-reactive T cell receptors after Ad26.COV2.S vaccination. The TCR-sequenced set comprised around 30 samples: around 20 Ad26.COV2.S vaccine recipients, 5 placebo recipients and 8 SARS-CoV-2 convalescent individuals. Participants in the trial were split at random into five groups of five each, receiving low-dose or high-dose Ad26.COV2.S once or twice, or else placebo on both occasions. Investigators remained blinded to trial group allocation during experiments and outcome assessment.

Details on this clone: The antigen this receptor binds is unknown. No quality values exist for individual bases; no much larger clone is one base distant.

The paper as a whole reports these results and caveats: It was noted by the authors that total T cell responses may have been underestimated by the TCR breadth and depth analyses. Comparing responses between vaccine doses or regimens was not something the study was powered to do. Comparable non-spike TCR breadth was observed between vaccine and placebo recipients, consistent with only spike being contained in the vaccine. Higher spike-specific TCR breadth was observed in Ad26.COV2.S recipients than in placebo recipients (P = 0.0014). Substantial breadth of spike-specific CD8+ and CD4+ T cell responses was reported after vaccination.

Relative to germline, V is 3 bases shorter and J is 2 bases shorter, with 17 bases between their ends. From a lookup of the germline V gene (reference sequence), CDR1 and CDR2 are SGHNT and YYREEE. From cysteine to phenylalanine, the CDR3 is 16 amino acids long. The retained sequence is limited to the CDR3, 48 bases, with the frame set at the first base. The immunoSEQ Assay was the method used to sequence TCRbeta CDR3 regions. After extraction, genomic DNA underwent amplification by bias-controlled multiplex PCR, followed by high-throughput sequencing. The study's processing was this. To quantify the absolute abundance of every unique TCRbeta CDR3 region, sequences were collapsed and filtered. T cell fraction was estimated by normalization of TCRbeta template counts to usable DNA, with usable DNA being measured through amplification of reference genes present in all nucleated cells. Repertoire TCRs were annotated as SARS-CoV-2-specific when V gene, CDR3 amino acid sequence and J gene were exactly matched to a known reactive TCR set. MIRA supplied the reference SARS-CoV-2 TCR set, which was filtered for enrichment in COVID-19-positive ImmuneCODE repertoires so that public or cross-reactive TCRs were removed. Based on the MIRA antigens, annotated TCRs were further analysed at the level of specific ORF or position within ORF. Depth was the summed frequency of annotated unique rearrangements, while breadth was defined as annotated unique rearrangements over total unique productive rearrangements. Group comparisons of TCR breadth used two-sided Wilcoxon rank-sum tests. Drawn from immuneACCESS, this table holds only the in-frame rearrangements with V and J called that TCRdb kept. Clones are partly lost; checked studies trace under half to an unresolved V gene and leave the rest unexplained. V, J and clone size were drawn from that table, and D and trimming were deduced from the DNA. For this sample there are hundreds of thousands of clones; roughly 80% appear just once. The ten top clones hold around 7% of the sample.

What the treatment or condition label conveys for this sample: around 19 received Ad26.COV2.S at low or high dose, single or two shots; roughly five received placebo; per-sample allocation not given. Repertoires of vaccine and placebo recipients were sequenced from samples collected on day 63 after the first injection. Cohort 1b enrolled around 24 adults aged 18-55 years at a single site in Boston, USA, between 29 July and 7 August 2020. As a vaccine, Ad26.COV2.S was a replication-incompetent adenovirus type 26 vector that expressed a prefusion-stabilized SARS-CoV-2 spike protein derived from the original Wuhan strain.

Recombination linked TRBV5-4 to TRBJ2-5; possibly the D gene is TRBD2, per 6 matching bases. This receptor was obtained from a person between 18 and 60 years old who received the Ad26.COV2.S COVID-19 vaccine or a placebo. Sequenced material: peripheral blood, taken in a trial of Ad26.COV2.S vaccine versus placebo. CDR3 region: CASSWGAGGEQETQYF. The DNA reads TGTGCCAGCAGCTGGGGCGCTGGCGGGGAACAAGAGACCCAGTACTTC.